Sequencing of this T cell receptor (beta chain) was carried out in a study of cytomegalovirus exposure and HLA in healthy donors (dated by TCRdb to 2017 to 2019). Study-wide context: An earlier analysis of roughly 500 of the donors reported approximately 270 Gb of sequence data and 120 million or so unique TCR beta sequences from roughly 200 million T cells. Roughly 290 gigabases of sequencing data and around 80 million unique TCR sequences made up an early release that covered roughly 670 HLA-typed donors. Of the roughly 400 genotyped donors, over 70% fell in the genetic ancestry cluster associated with self-reported Caucasian donors. The study was designed to test whether signatures of past pathogen exposure could be identified by cataloging public T cell receptors. The study used immunosequencing to profile the T cell repertoires of around 600 subjects and linked those repertoires to cytomegalovirus serostatus. Along with the approximately 700-subject first cohort, a separate validation cohort of over a hundred different subjects was used. To predict cytomegalovirus infection status, the study brought together high-throughput TCR immunosequencing, statistical association of individual TCRs with disease status, and machine learning. In a later analysis, previously published TCR beta repertoires from 600 to 850 donors were re-analyzed and high-resolution HLA genotyping was added so that TCR occurrence patterns could be studied. In the later analysis, no new phenotypic data were used to find candidate immune exposures; instead, reliance was placed on TCR beta sequences and their occurrence across donors. In an earlier analysis of 587 of the donors, high-throughput TCR beta sequencing was used to judge whether each TCR beta V gene segment behaved as functional or pseudogenic. Donor age, sex, ethnicity and CMV serostatus were collected together with the repertoire data. A later genetic analysis took genome-wide SNP genotypes for about 55% of the 666 donors and used that subset as a discovery cohort. Every discovery cohort repertoire had been produced on one sequencing platform. Class I and class II HLA loci were covered by the typing at four-digit resolution. Typing coverage varied by locus: roughly 629-630 donors for A, B, C, DRB1 and DQB1; approximately 500 for DQA1; nearly 610 for DPA1; around 490 for DPB1. Because of strong linkage in the cohort, roughly five DR-DQ haplotypes were treated as single units for association and clustering. Among 398 genotyped donors of the cohort, an average of approximately 240,000 unique TCR beta nucleotide sequences were sequenced per donor, roughly 20% of them non-productive. Study-level results and caveats: Some IMGT-functional V segments, including TRBV6-2 and TRBV6-3, could not be told apart with the 87-base-pair reads, so those segments were excluded. This cohort had only TCR beta chains sequenced, and the lack of alpha or paired-chain data limited which features could be detected. In a later analysis, HLA-associated TCR beta chains were found to be more clonally expanded and to have lower generation probabilities than equally common non-associated chains. According to the authors, the approach could potentially be generalized to other disease states and immunological phenotypes. Presence/absence analyses assumed roughly uniform sequencing depth across donors, an assumption that may not hold. In a later analysis, most CMV-associated TCR beta chains were found to appear HLA-restricted, with HLA associations seemingly driven largely by CMV exposure. Seventeen rarely observed V segments, including chromosome 9 orphons, were excluded from the earlier analysis of 550 to 700 of the donors because counts were too low. An association between a missense DCLRE1C variant and V-gene and J-gene trimming of TCR beta chains was found in a later genetic analysis and replicated in an independent cohort. A few of the identified cytomegalovirus-associated TCR beta chains were confirmed in vitro to be specific for cytomegalovirus antigens. When HLA alleles, especially DR and DQ, strongly co-occurred, attributing TCR associations to individual alleles was difficult. In a later genetic analysis, fewer N-insertions in productive TCRs were reported among donors in an Asian-associated ancestry cluster than the roughly 670-donor mean. In a later analysis, some 18,000 TCR beta sequences were associated with specific HLA alleles at a false discovery rate of 0.05. Cytomegalovirus status was reported to be diagnosed by the classifier with high specificity and sensitivity in both the original and validation cohorts. The study gave a list of around 170 TCR beta chains associated with cytomegalovirus. For the cohort, immune exposure information was limited to CMV serostatus. Correlated functional status among segregating V segments might reflect linkage disequilibrium, but an unknown experimental factor could not be ruled out. In a later analysis, several top co-occurrence clusters were reported to appear linked to parvovirus B19, influenza, CMV and Epstein-Barr virus. A further reported finding was that TCR beta sequences accurately predicted the HLA-A and HLA-B alleles for most subjects in the first cohort. An earlier analysis of approximately 500 of the donors showed that most TCR beta V segments appeared in productive rearrangements either about 87% or about 30% of the time, which broadly matched IMGT annotations. A cluster of highly shared sequence variants was judged likely to represent a technical artifact of the sequencing pipeline. Across donors, most TCR sequences were observed very rarely, whereas some public TCRs were present in many individuals. HLA typing was unavailable for some donors at each locus, so association tests used only the typed subset. In a later analysis, the rate of TCR association differed among HLA loci, with DRB1 alleles having the most associated TCRs and HLA-C alleles having the fewest.

The cohort consisted of 670 or so healthy bone marrow donors. At the time of sampling, all cohort members were nominally healthy, though unrecorded immune exposures were likely present. The donor tested CMV seronegative and was one of the 352 seronegative cohort members. A peripheral blood sample was collected from each donor, and TCR beta sequencing was performed on peripheral blood mononuclear cells. Genomic DNA extraction from the blood cell samples was performed with the Qiagen DNeasy Blood Extraction Kit. From the cysteine up to the phenylalanine, the CDR3 has a length of 18 residues. Only CDR3 DNA remains: 54 bases, in frame from the first base. CDR1 and CDR2 are drawn from the germline V gene: SGHTA, FQGTGA. For this chain, trimming is 4 bases at the V end and 3 bases at the J end, and the number of junction bases without a gene match is 15. A word on this clone: It has no known antigen specificity. Per-base qualities were not stored, and no clone one base away is much larger.

Libraries were constructed by the immunoSEQ multiplex PCR assay. A mixture of 60 forward primers for TCR Vbeta segments and 13 reverse primers for TCR Jbeta segments was used in the multiplex PCR. Amplification of the CDR3 region of rearranged TCR beta genes was performed with a multiplex PCR assay on genomic DNA. Amplified TCR beta libraries were sequenced as 87-base-pair reads on the Illumina HiSeq System. In the authors' own workflow: Across the roughly 670 repertoires, a later analysis counted 60 million to 90 million unique TCR beta chains, roughly 11 million of which were shared by at least two donors. To remove PCR and sequencing errors, raw reads were error-corrected and collapsed into unique sequences using a nearest-neighbor algorithm that merged closely related sequences. CDR3 sequences were aligned to IMGT reference sequences to assign V, D and J gene segments. For a sequence to be retained, a match of at least six nucleotides was required to both a V gene segment and a J gene segment. A rearrangement counted as productive if the CDR3 had no stop codons and remained in frame with V and J, and every other rearrangement counted as non-productive. Following IMGT convention, CDR3 was defined as the stretch from the second conserved V-encoded cysteine to the conserved J-encoded phenylalanine. Sequences without an unambiguous match to a single V gene segment were excluded from the earlier analysis of 450 to 650 of the donors. An earlier analysis of a few hundred of the donors classified V segments as functional when productive rearrangements were above 56.7% and as segregating when the standard deviation between donors was above 5%. A statistical classification framework was built to diagnose cytomegalovirus status from the catalog of TCR beta chain sequences. A later analysis assigned V and J genes by comparing TCR nucleotide sequences with IMGT/GENE-DB human TR gene sequences. A later analysis assigned CDR3 sequences and most-parsimonious VDJ recombination scenarios with the TCRdist pipeline. A later analysis defined each TCR beta chain by its CDR3 amino acid sequence plus V-gene family, and excluded reads lacking a unique V-gene family. In a later analysis, 450 to 600 highly shared, low-generation-probability nucleotide sequences were removed to address suspected cross-contamination and a sequencing artifact. In a later analysis, a clonal expansion index for each public chain was calculated from normalized within-repertoire ranks of inferred template counts. In a later analysis, generation probabilities were computed using a VDJ recombination model fitted to out-of-frame rearrangements, and the results were checked against IGoR. Hypergeometric tests were used in a later analysis to score TCR-TCR, TCR-HLA and TCR-CMV co-occurrence, with a repertoire-size bias correction applied to the TCR pairs. To estimate false discovery rates, a later analysis permuted the HLA or CMV assignments 20 times. In a later analysis, co-occurring TCRs were grouped using DBSCAN, and TCRdist sequence similarity was added for clustering within HLA-allele-positive subsets. For co-occurrence clustering, repertoires with fewer than 30,000 or more than 120,000 public chains were excluded, along with roughly 5 repertoires with anomalous nucleotide sharing. This immuneACCESS table, as held by TCRdb, lists in-frame sequences with V and J called but not all clones. Of the missing ones, under half trace to an unresolved V gene in checked studies; the others have no known cause. The V and J calls and clone size come from that table; D and trimming were worked out from the DNA. The sample yields about 140,000 clones; around three fifths were counted once. Roughly 2.5% of the sample rests with the top ten.

The specimen was PBMCs. Recombination joined TRBV7-3 with TRBJ2-1, and 7 junctional nucleotides match TRBD2. This sequence originates from a woman in her forties in good health and CMV-seronegative. Read as DNA, the sequence is TGTGCCAGCAGCTCTAATCCAGGTGGAGGGAGGGTCTACAATGAGCAGTTCTTC. Its protein product is CASSSNPGGGRVYNEQFF.